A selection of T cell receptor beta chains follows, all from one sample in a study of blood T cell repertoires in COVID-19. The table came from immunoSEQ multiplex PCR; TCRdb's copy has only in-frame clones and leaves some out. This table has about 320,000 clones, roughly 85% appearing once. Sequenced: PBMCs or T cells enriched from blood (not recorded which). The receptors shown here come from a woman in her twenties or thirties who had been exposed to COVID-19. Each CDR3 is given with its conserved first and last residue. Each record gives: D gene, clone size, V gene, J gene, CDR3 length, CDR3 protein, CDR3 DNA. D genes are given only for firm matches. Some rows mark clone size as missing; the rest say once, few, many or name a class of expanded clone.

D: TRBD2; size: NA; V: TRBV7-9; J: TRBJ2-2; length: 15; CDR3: CASSPRSGSTGELFF; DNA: TGTGCCAGCAGCCCGAGAAGCGGGAGCACCGGGGAGCTGTTTTTT
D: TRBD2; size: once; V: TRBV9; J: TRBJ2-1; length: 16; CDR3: CASSLSGGSSYNEQFF; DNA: TGTGCCAGCAGCCTCTCGGGGGGGAGCTCCTACAATGAGCAGTTCTTC
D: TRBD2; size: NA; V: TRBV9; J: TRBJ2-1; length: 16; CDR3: CASSVGTSGRRGEQFF; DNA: TGTGCCAGCAGCGTCGGGACTAGCGGGAGGAGGGGTGAGCAGTTCTTC
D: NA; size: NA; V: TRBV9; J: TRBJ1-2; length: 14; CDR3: CASSVTGRRRGYTF; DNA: TGTGCCAGCAGCGTAACGGGGAGGAGAAGGGGCTACACCTTC
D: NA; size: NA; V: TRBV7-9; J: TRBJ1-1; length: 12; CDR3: CASGRGNTEAFF; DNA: TGTGCCAGCGGACGGGGGAACACTGAAGCTTTCTTT
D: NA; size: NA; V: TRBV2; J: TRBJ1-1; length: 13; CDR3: CASSEGLNTEAFF; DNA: TGTGCCAGCAGTGAAGGGCTTAACACTGAAGCTTTCTTT
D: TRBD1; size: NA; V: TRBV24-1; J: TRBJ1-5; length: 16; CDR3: CATSDFDRGSSQPQHF; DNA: TGTGCCACCAGTGATTTCGACAGGGGTTCGAGTCAGCCCCAGCATTTT
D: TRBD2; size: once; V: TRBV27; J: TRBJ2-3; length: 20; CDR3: CASSLRVYLAGAPVTDTQYF; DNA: TGTGCCAGCAGTTTGAGGGTTTATTTAGCGGGGGCCCCAGTCACAGATACGCAGTATTTT
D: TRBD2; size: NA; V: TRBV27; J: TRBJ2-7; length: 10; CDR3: CASGGDEQYF; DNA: TGTGCCAGCGGGGGGGACGAGCAGTACTTC
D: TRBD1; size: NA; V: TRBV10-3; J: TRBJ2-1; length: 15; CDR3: CAISEGRGLYNEQFF; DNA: TGTGCCATCAGTGAGGGCAGGGGGCTGTACAATGAGCAGTTCTTC
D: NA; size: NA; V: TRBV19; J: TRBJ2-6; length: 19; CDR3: CASRPKGTGARMGANVLTF; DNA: TGTGCCAGTAGGCCTAAAGGAACAGGAGCTAGGATGGGGGCCAACGTCCTGACTTTC
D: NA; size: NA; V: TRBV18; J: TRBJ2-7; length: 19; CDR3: CASSPSRRKRNWSSYEQYF; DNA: TGTGCCAGCTCACCCTCCCGGCGAAAGCGGAATTGGTCATCCTACGAGCAGTACTTC
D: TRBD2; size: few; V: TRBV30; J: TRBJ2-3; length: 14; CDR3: CAWSAAGGTDTQYF; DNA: TGTGCCTGGAGTGCAGCGGGGGGCACAGATACGCAGTATTTT
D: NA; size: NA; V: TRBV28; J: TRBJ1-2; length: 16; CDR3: CASSLPGRRFSYGYTF; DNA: TGTGCCAGCAGCCTCCCAGGGCGCAGGTTTTCTTATGGCTACACCTTC
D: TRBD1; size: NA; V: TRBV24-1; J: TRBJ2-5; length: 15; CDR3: CATSDLQTGGETQYF; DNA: TGTGCCACCAGTGATTTGCAGACAGGGGGGGAGACCCAGTACTTC
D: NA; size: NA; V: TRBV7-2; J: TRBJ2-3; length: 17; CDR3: CASSKYSVRGATDTQYF; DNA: TGTGCCAGCAGCAAATACTCGGTCAGGGGGGCCACAGATACGCAGTATTTT
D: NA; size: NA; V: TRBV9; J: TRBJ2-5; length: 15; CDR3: CASSPSAGAGETQYF; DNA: TGTGCCAGCAGCCCCTCCGCGGGGGCCGGAGAGACCCAGTACTTC
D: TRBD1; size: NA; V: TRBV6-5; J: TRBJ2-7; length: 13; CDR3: CASRDRRTYEQYF; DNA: TGTGCCAGCCGGGACAGACGGACCTACGAGCAGTACTTC
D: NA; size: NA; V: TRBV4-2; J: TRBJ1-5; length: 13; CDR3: CASSQESPQPQHF; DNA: TGTGCCAGCAGCCAAGAGAGTCCTCAGCCCCAGCATTTT
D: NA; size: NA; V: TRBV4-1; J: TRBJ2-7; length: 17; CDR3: CASSQARGIILTYEQYF; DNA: TGCGCCAGCAGCCAAGCCCGAGGTATTATACTTACCTACGAGCAGTACTTC
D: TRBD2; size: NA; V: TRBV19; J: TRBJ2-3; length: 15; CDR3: CASSEGLASTDTQYF; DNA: TGTGCCAGTAGTGAGGGACTAGCAAGCACAGATACGCAGTATTTT
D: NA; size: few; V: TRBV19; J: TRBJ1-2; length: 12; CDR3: CASCRDSYGYTF; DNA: TGTGCCAGTTGTCGGGACTCTTATGGCTACACCTTC
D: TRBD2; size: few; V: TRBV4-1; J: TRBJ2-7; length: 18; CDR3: CASSQDPAAGGKVYEQYF; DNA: TGCGCCAGCAGCCAAGACCCGGCAGCGGGGGGGAAAGTCTACGAGCAGTACTTC
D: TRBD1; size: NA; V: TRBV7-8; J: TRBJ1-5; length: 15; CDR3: CASSLGGQGRQPQHF; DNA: TGTGCCAGCAGCTTAGGGGGACAGGGTCGTCAGCCCCAGCATTTT
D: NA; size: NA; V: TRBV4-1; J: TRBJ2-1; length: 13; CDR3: CASSQGTGDEQFF; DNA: TGCGCCAGCAGCCAAGGAACGGGTGATGAGCAGTTCTTC
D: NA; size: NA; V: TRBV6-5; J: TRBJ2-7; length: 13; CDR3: CAIQETYSYEQYF; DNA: TGTGCCATCCAAGAGACTTACTCCTACGAGCAGTACTTC
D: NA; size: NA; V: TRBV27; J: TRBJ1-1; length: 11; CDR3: CARRKNTEAFF; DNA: TGTGCCAGGAGAAAGAACACTGAAGCTTTCTTT
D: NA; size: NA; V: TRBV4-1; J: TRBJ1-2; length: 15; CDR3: CASSQGRGADDGYTF; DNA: TGCGCCAGCAGCCAAGGTCGGGGGGCCGACGATGGCTACACCTTC
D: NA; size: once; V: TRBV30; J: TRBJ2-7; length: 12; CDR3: CAWQGPRYEQYF; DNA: TGTGCCTGGCAGGGTCCCCGCTACGAGCAGTACTTC
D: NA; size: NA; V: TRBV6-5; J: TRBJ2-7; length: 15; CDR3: CASSLSPTSQDEQYF; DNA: TGTGCCAGCAGCCTCAGTCCGACTAGTCAGGACGAGCAGTACTTC
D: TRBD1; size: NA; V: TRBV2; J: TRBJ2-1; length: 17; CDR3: CASSELVRQGAYNEQFF; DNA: TGTGCCAGCAGTGAACTCGTTCGCCAGGGGGCTTACAATGAGCAGTTCTTC